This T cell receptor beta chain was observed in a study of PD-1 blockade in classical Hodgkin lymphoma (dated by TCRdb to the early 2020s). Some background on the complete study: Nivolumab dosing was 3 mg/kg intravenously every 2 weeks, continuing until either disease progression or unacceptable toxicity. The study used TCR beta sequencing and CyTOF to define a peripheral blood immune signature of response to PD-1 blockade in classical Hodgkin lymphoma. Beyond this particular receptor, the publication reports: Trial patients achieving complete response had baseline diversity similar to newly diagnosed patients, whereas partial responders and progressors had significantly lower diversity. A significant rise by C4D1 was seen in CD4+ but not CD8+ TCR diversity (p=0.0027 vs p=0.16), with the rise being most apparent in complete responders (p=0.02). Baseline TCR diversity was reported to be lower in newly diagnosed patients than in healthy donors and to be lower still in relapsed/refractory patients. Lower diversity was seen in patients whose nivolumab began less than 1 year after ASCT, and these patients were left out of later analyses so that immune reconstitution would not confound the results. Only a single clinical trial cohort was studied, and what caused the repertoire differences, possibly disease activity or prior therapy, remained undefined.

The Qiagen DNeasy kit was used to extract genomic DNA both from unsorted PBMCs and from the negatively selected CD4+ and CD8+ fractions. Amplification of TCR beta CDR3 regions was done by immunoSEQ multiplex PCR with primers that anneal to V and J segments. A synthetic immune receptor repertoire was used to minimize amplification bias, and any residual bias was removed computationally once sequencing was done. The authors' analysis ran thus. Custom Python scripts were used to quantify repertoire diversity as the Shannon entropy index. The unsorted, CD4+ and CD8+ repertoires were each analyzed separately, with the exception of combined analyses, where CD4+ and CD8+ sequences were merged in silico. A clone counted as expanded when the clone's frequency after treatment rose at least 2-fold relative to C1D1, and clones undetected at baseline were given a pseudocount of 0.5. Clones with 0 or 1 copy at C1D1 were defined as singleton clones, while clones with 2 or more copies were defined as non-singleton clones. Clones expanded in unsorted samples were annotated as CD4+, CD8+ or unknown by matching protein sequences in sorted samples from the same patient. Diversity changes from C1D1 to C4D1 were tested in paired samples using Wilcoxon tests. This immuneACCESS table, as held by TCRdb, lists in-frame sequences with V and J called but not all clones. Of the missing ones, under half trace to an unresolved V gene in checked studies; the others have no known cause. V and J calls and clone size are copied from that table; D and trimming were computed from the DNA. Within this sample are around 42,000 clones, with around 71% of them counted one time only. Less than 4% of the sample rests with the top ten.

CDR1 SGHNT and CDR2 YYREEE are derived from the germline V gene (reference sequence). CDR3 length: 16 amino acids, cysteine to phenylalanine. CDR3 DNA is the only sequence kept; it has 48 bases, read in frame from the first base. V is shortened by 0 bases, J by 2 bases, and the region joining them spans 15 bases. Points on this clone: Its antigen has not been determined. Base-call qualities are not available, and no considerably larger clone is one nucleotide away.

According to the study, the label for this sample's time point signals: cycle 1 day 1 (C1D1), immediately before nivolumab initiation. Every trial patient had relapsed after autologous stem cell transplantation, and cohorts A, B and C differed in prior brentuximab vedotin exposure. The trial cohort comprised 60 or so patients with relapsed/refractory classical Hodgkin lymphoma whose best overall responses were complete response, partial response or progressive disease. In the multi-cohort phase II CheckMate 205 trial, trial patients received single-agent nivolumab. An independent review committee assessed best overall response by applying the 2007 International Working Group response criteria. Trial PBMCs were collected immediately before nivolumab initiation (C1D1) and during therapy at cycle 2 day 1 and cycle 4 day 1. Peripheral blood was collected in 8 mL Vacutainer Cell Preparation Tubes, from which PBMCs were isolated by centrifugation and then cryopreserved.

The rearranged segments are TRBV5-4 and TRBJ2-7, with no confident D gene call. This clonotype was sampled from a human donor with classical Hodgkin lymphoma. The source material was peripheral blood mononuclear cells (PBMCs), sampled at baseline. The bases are TGTGCCAGCAGCTTGGCCGGCGGCGCCCTCCCCTACGAGCAGTACTTC. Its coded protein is CASSLAGGALPYEQYF.